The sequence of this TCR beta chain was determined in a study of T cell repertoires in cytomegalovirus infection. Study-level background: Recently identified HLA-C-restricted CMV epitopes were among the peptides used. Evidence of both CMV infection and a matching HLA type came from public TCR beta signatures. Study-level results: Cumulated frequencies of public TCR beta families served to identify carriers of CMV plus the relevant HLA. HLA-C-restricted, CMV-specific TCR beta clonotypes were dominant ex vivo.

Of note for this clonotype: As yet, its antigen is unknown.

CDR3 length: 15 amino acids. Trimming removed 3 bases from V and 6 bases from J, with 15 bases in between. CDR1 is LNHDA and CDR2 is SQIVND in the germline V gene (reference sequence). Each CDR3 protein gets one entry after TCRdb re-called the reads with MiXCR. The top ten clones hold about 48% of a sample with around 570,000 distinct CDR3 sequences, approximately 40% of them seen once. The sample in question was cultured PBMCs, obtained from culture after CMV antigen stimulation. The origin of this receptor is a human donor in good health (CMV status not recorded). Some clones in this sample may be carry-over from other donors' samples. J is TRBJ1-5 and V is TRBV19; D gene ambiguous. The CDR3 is CASSIRISGSQPQHF. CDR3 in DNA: TGTGCCAGTAGTATCCGAATCTCGGGAAGTCAGCCCCAGCATTTT.